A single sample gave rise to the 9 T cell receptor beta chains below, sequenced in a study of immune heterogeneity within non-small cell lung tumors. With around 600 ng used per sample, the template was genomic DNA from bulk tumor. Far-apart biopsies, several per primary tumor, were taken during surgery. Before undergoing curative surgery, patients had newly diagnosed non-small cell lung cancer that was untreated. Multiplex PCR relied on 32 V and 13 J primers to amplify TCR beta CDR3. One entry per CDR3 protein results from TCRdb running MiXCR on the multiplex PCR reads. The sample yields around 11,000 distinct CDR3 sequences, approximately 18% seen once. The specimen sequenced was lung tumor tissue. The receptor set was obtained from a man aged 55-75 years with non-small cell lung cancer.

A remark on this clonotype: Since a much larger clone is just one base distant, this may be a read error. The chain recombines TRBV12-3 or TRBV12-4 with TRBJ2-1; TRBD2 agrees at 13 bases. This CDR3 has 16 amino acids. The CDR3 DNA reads TGTGCCAGCATTCCTGGGACTAGCGGGATCAGGAATGAGCATTTCTTC. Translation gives CASIPGTSGIRNEHFF.

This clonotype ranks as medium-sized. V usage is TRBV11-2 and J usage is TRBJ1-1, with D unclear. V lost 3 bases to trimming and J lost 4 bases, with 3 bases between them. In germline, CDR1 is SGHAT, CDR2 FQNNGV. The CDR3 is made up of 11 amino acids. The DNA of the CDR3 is TGTGCCAGCAGCTTTATCACTGAAGCTTTCTTT. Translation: CASSFITEAFF.

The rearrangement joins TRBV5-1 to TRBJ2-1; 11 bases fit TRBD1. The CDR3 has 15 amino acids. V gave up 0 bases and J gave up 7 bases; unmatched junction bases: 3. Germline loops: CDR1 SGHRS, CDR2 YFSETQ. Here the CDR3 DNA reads TGCGCCAGCAGCTTGGCGGGACAGGGGGTTAATGAGCAGTTCTTC. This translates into CASSLAGQGVNEQFF.

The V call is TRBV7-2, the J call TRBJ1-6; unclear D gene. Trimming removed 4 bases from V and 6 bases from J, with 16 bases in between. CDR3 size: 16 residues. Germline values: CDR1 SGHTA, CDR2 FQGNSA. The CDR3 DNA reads TGTGCCAGCAGCTCCGGGTCGGGTTATGGTAATTCACCCCTCCACTTT. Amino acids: CASSSGSGYGNSPLHF.

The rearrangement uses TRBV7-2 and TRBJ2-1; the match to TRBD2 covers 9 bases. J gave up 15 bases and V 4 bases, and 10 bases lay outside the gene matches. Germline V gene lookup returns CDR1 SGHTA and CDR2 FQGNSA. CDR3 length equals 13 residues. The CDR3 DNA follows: TGTGCCAGCAGCTCTTCGACTAGCGGTGATTGGTTCTTC. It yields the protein CASSSSTSGDWFF.

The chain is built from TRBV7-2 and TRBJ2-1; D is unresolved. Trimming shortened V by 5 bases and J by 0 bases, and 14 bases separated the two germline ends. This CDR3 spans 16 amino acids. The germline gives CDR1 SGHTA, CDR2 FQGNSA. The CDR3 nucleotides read TGTGCCAGCAGCCCCTGGACGTTGAGCTCCTACAATGAGCAGTTCTTC. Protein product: CASSPWTLSSYNEQFF. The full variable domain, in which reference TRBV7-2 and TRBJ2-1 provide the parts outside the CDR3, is GAGVSQSPSNKVTEKGKDVELRCDPISGHTALYWYRQSLGQGLEFLIYFQGNSAPDKSGLPSDRFSAERTGGSVSTLTIQRTQQEDSAVYLCASSPWTLSSYNEQFFGPGTRLTVL.

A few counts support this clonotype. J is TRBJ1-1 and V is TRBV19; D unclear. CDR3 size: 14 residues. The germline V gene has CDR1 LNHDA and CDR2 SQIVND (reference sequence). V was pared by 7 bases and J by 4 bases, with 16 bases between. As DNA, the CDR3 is TGTGCCAGTACGACGAAGGGATTTGGCACTGAAGCTTTCTTT. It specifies CASTTKGFGTEAFF.

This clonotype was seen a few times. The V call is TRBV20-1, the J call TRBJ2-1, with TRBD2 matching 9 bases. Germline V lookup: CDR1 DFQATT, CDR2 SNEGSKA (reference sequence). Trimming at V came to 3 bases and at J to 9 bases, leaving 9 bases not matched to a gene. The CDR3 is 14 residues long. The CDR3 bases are TGCAGTGCTAGGTCCCCTAGCGGGACCGCTGAGCAGTTCTTC. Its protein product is CSARSPSGTAEQFF.

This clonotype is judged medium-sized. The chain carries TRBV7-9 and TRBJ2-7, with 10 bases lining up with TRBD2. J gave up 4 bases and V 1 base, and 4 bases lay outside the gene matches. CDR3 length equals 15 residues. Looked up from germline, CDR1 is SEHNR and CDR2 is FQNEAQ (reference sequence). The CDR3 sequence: CASSLGGTSVYEQYF. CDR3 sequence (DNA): TGTGCCAGCAGCTTAGGAGGGACTAGCGTTTACGAGCAGTACTTC. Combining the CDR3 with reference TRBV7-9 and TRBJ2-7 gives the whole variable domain DTGVSQNPRHKITKRGQNVTFRCDPISEHNRLYWYRQTLGQGPEFLTYFQNEAQLEKSRLLSDRFSAERPKGSFSTLEIQRTEQGDSAMYLCASSLGGTSVYEQYFGPGTRLTVT.